Below, one T cell receptor beta chain is given with its context. This clone's antigen is unknown. Per-base quality was not reported, and no clone a single base away is much larger than it. Spanning cysteine to phenylalanine, the CDR3 consists of 15 amino acids. This entry keeps only the CDR3 DNA: 45 bases, framed from base 1. Trimming takes 3 bases off V and 4 bases off J; junction bases not matched to a gene: 3. The TCR beta CDR3 regions were amplified from the RNA transcripts. For the first round of RT-PCR on the TCR CDR3, the HTBI primer set was used together with the Qiagen OneStep RT-PCR kit. Libraries were constructed in a second round of multiplex PCR, after which size selection and purification were carried out. Sequencing of the libraries was done on an Illumina HiSeq2000 using paired-end 100 bp reads. As for the original processing: Raw data were processed with SOAPnuke, discarding reads with adapters, uncalled bases, mean Phred below 15, or no exact constant-primer or identifier match. COPE v1.2.5 was used to merge the high-quality paired reads, and each unique nucleotide sequence was defined as a clonotype. MiTCR v1.1 was used to align clonotypes to the IMGT TRBV, TRBD and TRBJ reference segments. The analysis was restricted to V-J combinations with a frequency above 0.0001, which together covered roughly 99% of the repertoires. The TCS score was defined as F50 (clonal expansion) divided by E x V (chaos), with BLOSUM62-based TCRdist calculated between CDR3 peptides within each V-J. Welch's t-statistics and random forest reduced several hundred V-J features to around 14, which were used in a naive Bayes classifier (R e1071). The Morisita-Horn index was used to measure how similar the thyroid and blood repertoires were. TCRdb cleaned the public reads at Q25 with fastp, built clones with MiXCR and kept in-frame beta chains. Merged by CDR3 protein, the rows form single entries marked with the most common genes and DNA. The V and J calls were not made by the authors but by TCRdb's processing. The sample table records approximately 640,000 distinct CDR3 sequences; over 40% of these occur just once. Less than 9.5% of the sample comes from the top ten.

Patients with uncontrolled infections, other autoimmune diseases, pregnancy or lactation were excluded. Diagnoses were established on the basis of clinical symptoms, serum thyroxine and TRAb, thyroid ultrasound, and orbital computed tomography. Total RNA was extracted with Trizol reagent, and quality was checked on an Agilent 2100 Bioanalyzer. The sample is drawn from a study of T cells in Graves' hyperthyroidism and ophthalmopathy (dated by TCRdb to between 2017 and 2020). Broadly, across the study: To identify TCR V-J signatures that set the groups apart, the researchers used a discovery cohort of 90 to 100 patients, made up of under 50 with Graves' ophthalmopathy and some 56 with stable Graves' hyperthyroidism. Following sampling, methimazole starting at 30 mg daily was given to hyperthyroidism patients, and high-dose intravenous methylprednisolone was given to ophthalmopathy patients. TCR Vbeta CDR3 sequencing of approximately 140 peripheral blood samples (fewer than 45 ophthalmopathy, 75 hyperthyroidism and around 17 progressor patients) is reported in the paper. An independent validation cohort of 18 to 20 hyperthyroidism patients and roughly 16 patients who later progressed to ophthalmopathy tested prospective prediction of ophthalmopathy. In addition, the study compared T-cell repertoires in thyroid tissue and in blood from roughly six Graves' hyperthyroidism patients. For training and testing, the approximately 92 patients in the discovery cohort were randomly divided in a 7:3 ratio. Overall study outcomes, separate from this receptor: Sample size was not statistically predetermined, and blinding of investigators to group allocation was not performed. In validation, progression to ophthalmopathy was predicted by the model with approximately 67% sensitivity and 72.22% specificity, a median of about 6.8 months before onset. Most expanded thyroid clonotypes (frequency above 0.001) were also found in blood, which suggests that blood repertoires may mirror thyroid immune responses. Ophthalmopathy was separated from stable hyperthyroidism by a 13 V-J signature model, with 85% to 90% sensitivity and roughly 81% specificity obtained in cross-validation and 80%/75% obtained in testing.

The receptor was isolated from an adult man with Graves' disease, either hyperthyroidism or ophthalmopathy (not recorded which). Recombination linked TRBV12-3 or TRBV12-4 to TRBJ1-6, and TRBD1 matches 7 of the central bases. The sequenced material came from peripheral blood or thyroid tissue (not recorded which). The CDR3 protein sequence reads: CASSLGQIYNSPLHF. The sequenced DNA is TGTGCCAGCAGTTTGGGACAGATTTATAATTCACCCCTCCACTTT.